The rows below give T cell receptor beta chains drawn from one sample of a study of beta chain features in type 1 diabetes. TCRdb's table, derived via immunoSEQ multiplex PCR, lists solely in-frame clones and lacks some. The sample contains hundreds of thousands of clones, roughly 8% of which appear only once. The sequenced sample was central memory CD4+ T cells from blood. The receptor source for this set is a woman aged 18-30 years in good health. The CDR3 runs from the conserved cysteine through the conserved F or W. Each record gives: clone size, V gene, J gene, D gene, CDR3 DNA, CDR3 protein. D genes are given only for firm matches. Size is stated for part of the rows, as once, few or many counts, or as a class when the clone is expanded.

NA	TRBV28	TRBJ2-2	TRBD2	TGTGCCAGCAGCCTTCGGGGGACTAGCGCGAACACCGGGGAGCTGTTTTTT	CASSLRGTSANTGELFF
many	TRBV28	TRBJ1-3	TRBD1	TGTGCCAGCAGACAGGGGCCCAGCTCTGGAAACACCATATATTTT	CASRQGPSSGNTIYF
NA	TRBV28	TRBJ2-7	TRBD1	TGTGCCAGCAGTTTCGGGACAGGGGGCGCGGACGAGCAGTACTTC	CASSFGTGGADEQYF
NA	TRBV10-3	TRBJ2-7	NA	TGTGCCATCGGCGAGTCGTTTTCCTACGAGCAGTACTTC	CAIGESFSYEQYF
NA	TRBV27	TRBJ2-1	TRBD2	TGTGCCAGCAGGAATAGCGGGAAATACGAGCAGTTCTTC	CASRNSGKYEQFF
many	TRBV7-9	TRBJ2-1	NA	TGTGCCAGCAGCTTAAATCCTGGCTCCTACAATGAGCAGTTCTTC	CASSLNPGSYNEQFF
few	TRBV2	TRBJ2-7	NA	TGTGCCAGCCGCGAAGAGGAGCAGTACTTC	CASREEEQYF
NA	TRBV5-1	TRBJ2-7	TRBD2	TGCGCCAGCAGCTTGGGACCTAGCGGCTACGAGCAGTACTTC	CASSLGPSGYEQYF
NA	TRBV6-6	TRBJ1-2	TRBD1	TGTGCCAGCAGTCCAACAGGGGACTATGGCTACACCTTC	CASSPTGDYGYTF
many	TRBV28	TRBJ2-4	NA	TGTGCCAGCACTGGAGGGGGGGCCAAAAACATTCAGTACTTC	CASTGGGAKNIQYF
NA	TRBV7-2	TRBJ2-1	TRBD2	TGTGCCAGCAGCCCGAGGGGCGGGAGCTCCTACAATGAGCAGTTCTTC	CASSPRGGSSYNEQFF
NA	TRBV7-3	TRBJ2-5	NA	TGTGCCAGCAGCTTAGAGGGTCCGGGGACCCAGTACTTC	CASSLEGPGTQYF
few	TRBV2	TRBJ2-7	NA	TGTGCCAGCAGCTCAAAGGTCCAGACCTACGAGCAGTACTTC	CASSSKVQTYEQYF
few	TRBV6-6	TRBJ1-2	NA	TGTGCCAGCAGTTTTCAGGGAGGCCCGACAAACTATGGCTACACCTTC	CASSFQGGPTNYGYTF
NA	TRBV18	TRBJ2-5	NA	TGTGCCAGCTTCTCGGCTGGGATAGGAGAAGAGACCCAGTACTTC	CASFSAGIGEETQYF
many	TRBV4-2	TRBJ2-1	NA	TGTGCCAGCAGCCAAGCGGGACCGATCAATGAGCAGTTCTTC	CASSQAGPINEQFF
few	TRBV28	TRBJ1-5	TRBD1	TGTGCCAGCAGCCGAGACAGGGTCGATCAGCCCCAGCATTTT	CASSRDRVDQPQHF
few	TRBV7-6	TRBJ2-5	NA	TGTGCCAGCACCGAAATGGGGGGGACCCAGTACTTC	CASTEMGGTQYF
NA	TRBV10-3	TRBJ2-1	TRBD2	TGTGCCATCAGTGAAAGGAATAGCGGGCTCTCCTACAATGAGCAGTTCTTC	CAISERNSGLSYNEQFF
few	TRBV6-1	TRBJ2-5	NA	TGTGCCAGCAGCGGGGCGTGGAAGACCCAGTACTTC	CASSGAWKTQYF
NA	TRBV27	TRBJ2-7	NA	TGTGCCAGCAGTCCTGCCCCCCGTTCAGGGGACGGATACGAGCAGTACTTC	CASSPAPRSGDGYEQYF
NA	TRBV19	TRBJ2-3	NA	TGTGCCAGTAGTATTAGCAGGGAGGATACGCAGTATTTT	CASSISREDTQYF
NA	TRBV7-3	TRBJ2-1	NA	TGTGCCAGCAGCTTAAGTCTGAACAATGAGCAGTTCTTC	CASSLSLNNEQFF
many	TRBV7-6	TRBJ1-1	NA	TGTGCCAGCAGCTTCGGACACCTGAACACTGAAGCTTTCTTT	CASSFGHLNTEAFF
NA	TRBV2	TRBJ2-7	TRBD2	TGTGCCAGCAGGCTGGCTTCGGCTAGCGGACTATACGAGCAGTACTTC	CASRLASASGLYEQYF
few	TRBV27	TRBJ1-2	NA	TGTGCCAGCAGTCCAACAACTGAGGCCGGCTACACCTTC	CASSPTTEAGYTF
many	TRBV7-9	TRBJ1-5	NA	TGTGCCAGCAGCGCGGACGGGAGTCAGCCCCAGCATTTT	CASSADGSQPQHF
many	TRBV5-1	TRBJ2-1	NA	TGCGCCAGCAGTGATGGACTTTTGGATGAGCAGTTCTTC	CASSDGLLDEQFF
NA	TRBV18	TRBJ2-7	TRBD2	TGTGCCAGCTCACAAACTCCGGGACTAGCGGGAGAGCAGTACTTC	CASSQTPGLAGEQYF
NA	TRBV7-2	TRBJ1-2	TRBD1	TGTGCCAGCAGCTCTACAGGGGGCGCAGGTTATGGCTACACCTTC	CASSSTGGAGYGYTF
few	TRBV28	TRBJ2-1	TRBD2	TGTGCCAGCCCACCTCAAAGACTAGCCACCAATGAGCAGTTCTTC	CASPPQRLATNEQFF
NA	TRBV18	TRBJ2-5	NA	TGTGCCAGCTCATCAGCGGTCCAAGAGACCCAGTACTTC	CASSSAVQETQYF
few	TRBV28	TRBJ2-2	NA	TGTGCCAGCAGTCCTGGGGCAGCCGGGGAGCTGTTTTTT	CASSPGAAGELFF
few	TRBV7-2	TRBJ1-5	TRBD1	TGTGCCAGCCAGGGGGGGAGTAGCAATCAGCCCCAGCATTTT	CASQGGSSNQPQHF
NA	TRBV6-4	TRBJ2-5	TRBD2	TGTGCCAGCAGTGCTCCTAGCGGGCGGGAGACCCAGTACTTC	CASSAPSGRETQYF
NA	TRBV28	TRBJ2-3	TRBD2	TGTGCCAGCAGTCTGAGCGGGAGGGCCACAGATACGCAGTATTTT	CASSLSGRATDTQYF
NA	TRBV15	TRBJ2-1	NA	TGTGCCACCAGCTCTTACATCGACAATGAGCAGTTCTTC	CATSSYIDNEQFF
NA	TRBV7-2	TRBJ1-4	NA	TGTGCCAGCAGCTTAGGGCCGGGTGAAAAACTGTTTTTT	CASSLGPGEKLFF
many	TRBV28	TRBJ2-1	NA	TGTGCCAGCAGTTTACCCCAGGGGTGGTTCAATGAGCAGTTCTTC	CASSLPQGWFNEQFF
few	TRBV4-2	TRBJ2-6	NA	TGTGCCAGCAGCCAAGAATCGACAGTCTCTGGGGCCAACGTCCTGACTTTC	CASSQESTVSGANVLTF
few	TRBV4-3	TRBJ2-1	NA	TGCGCCAGCAGCAGGAAACATCTAGGGGGCTCCTACAATGAGCAGTTCTTC	CASSRKHLGGSYNEQFF
few	TRBV28	TRBJ2-3	TRBD1	TGTGCCAGCAGTCTACAGGGGGCATCAGATACGCAGTATTTT	CASSLQGASDTQYF
few	TRBV6-5	TRBJ1-5	TRBD1	TGTGCCAGCAGATCAGGGACAGGTAGCAATCAGCCCCAGCATTTT	CASRSGTGSNQPQHF
few	TRBV15	TRBJ2-5	NA	TGTGCCACCAGCAGAGCCCTGGGGGCGAGCGTTGGGGAGACCCAGTACTTC	CATSRALGASVGETQYF
few	TRBV7-9	TRBJ2-1	NA	TGTGCCAGCAGCTCCCGCGGCGGACCGACGGATGAGCAGTTCTTC	CASSSRGGPTDEQFF
NA	TRBV7-2	TRBJ1-4	TRBD1	TGTGCCAGCAGCCGACAGGGGAGGGAAAAACTGTTTTTT	CASSRQGREKLFF
NA	TRBV9	TRBJ1-1	NA	TGTGCCAGCAGCGTAGACGGTTGGATGAACACTGAAGCTTTCTTT	CASSVDGWMNTEAFF
few	TRBV2	TRBJ2-6	NA	TGTGCCAGCAGTACAAGGTCGGCCGGGGCCAACGTCCTGACTTTC	CASSTRSAGANVLTF
many	TRBV5-1	TRBJ2-1	NA	TGCGCCAGCAGCTTGGCCGGGCGTCAGGGGAATGAGCAGTTCTTC	CASSLAGRQGNEQFF
few	TRBV7-3	TRBJ2-1	TRBD1	TGTGCCAGCAGCTTTGACAGGGGCCATTACAATGAGCAGTTCTTC	CASSFDRGHYNEQFF
many	TRBV19	TRBJ2-4	TRBD2	TGTGCCAGTAGTAAAGGACTAGCGGGAGGGGACGGCAAAAACATTCAGTACTTC	CASSKGLAGGDGKNIQYF
many	TRBV4-2	TRBJ1-5	NA	TGTGCCAGCAGCCAAGAGCCCGATCAGCCCCAGCATTTT	CASSQEPDQPQHF
NA	TRBV18	TRBJ2-5	TRBD2	TGTGCCAGCTCAGTAGCGGGGTACCAAGAGACCCAGTACTTC	CASSVAGYQETQYF